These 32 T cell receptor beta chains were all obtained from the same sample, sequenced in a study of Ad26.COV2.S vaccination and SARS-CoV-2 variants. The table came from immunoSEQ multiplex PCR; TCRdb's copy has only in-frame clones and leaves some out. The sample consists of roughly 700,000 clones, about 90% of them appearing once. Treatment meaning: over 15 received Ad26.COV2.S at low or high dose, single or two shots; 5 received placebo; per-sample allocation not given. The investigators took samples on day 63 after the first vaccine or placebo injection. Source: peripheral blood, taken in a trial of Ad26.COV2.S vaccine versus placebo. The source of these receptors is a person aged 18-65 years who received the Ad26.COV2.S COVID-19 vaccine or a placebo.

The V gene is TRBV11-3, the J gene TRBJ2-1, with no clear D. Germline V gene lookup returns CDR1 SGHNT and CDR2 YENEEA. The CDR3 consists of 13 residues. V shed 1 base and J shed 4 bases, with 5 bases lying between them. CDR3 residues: CASSLGRYNEQFF. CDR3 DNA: TGTGCCAGCAGCTTAGGTAGGTACAATGAGCAGTTCTTC. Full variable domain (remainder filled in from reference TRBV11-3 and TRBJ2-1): EAGVVQSPRYKIIEKKQPVAFWCNPISGHNTLYWYLQNLGQGPELLIRYENEEAVDDSQLPKDRFSAERLKGVDSTLKIQPAELGDSAVYLCASSLGRYNEQFFGPGTRLTVL.

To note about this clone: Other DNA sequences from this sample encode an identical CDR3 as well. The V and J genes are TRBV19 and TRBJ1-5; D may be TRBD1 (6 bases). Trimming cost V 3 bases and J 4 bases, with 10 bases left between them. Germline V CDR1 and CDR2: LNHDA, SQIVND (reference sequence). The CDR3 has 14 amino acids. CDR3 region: CASSIRDTNQPQHF. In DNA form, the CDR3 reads TGTGCCAGTAGTATTAGGGACACTAATCAGCCCCAGCATTTT.

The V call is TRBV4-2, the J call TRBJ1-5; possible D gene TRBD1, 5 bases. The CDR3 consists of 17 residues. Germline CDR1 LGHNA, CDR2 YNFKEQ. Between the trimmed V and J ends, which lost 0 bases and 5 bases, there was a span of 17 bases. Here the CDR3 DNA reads TGTGCCAGCAGCCAAGAGAGGGGCGATCGAAAGGATCAGCCCCAGCATTTT. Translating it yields CASSQERGDRKDQPQHF.

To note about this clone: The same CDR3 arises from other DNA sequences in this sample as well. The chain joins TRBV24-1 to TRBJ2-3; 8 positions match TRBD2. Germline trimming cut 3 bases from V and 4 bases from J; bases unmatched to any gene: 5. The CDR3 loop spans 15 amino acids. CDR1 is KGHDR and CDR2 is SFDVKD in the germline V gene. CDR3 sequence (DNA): TGTGCCACCAGTGATGAACGGGGGGGTTCAGATACGCAGTATTTT. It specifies CATSDERGGSDTQYF.

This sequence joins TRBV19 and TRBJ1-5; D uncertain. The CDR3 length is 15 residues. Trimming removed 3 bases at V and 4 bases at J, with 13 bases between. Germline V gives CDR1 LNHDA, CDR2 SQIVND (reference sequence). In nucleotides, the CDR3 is TGTGCCAGTAGTATGGAGGGAATTTGGAATCAGCCCCAGCATTTT. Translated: CASSMEGIWNQPQHF. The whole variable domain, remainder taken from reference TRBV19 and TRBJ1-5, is DGGITQSPKYLFRKEGQNVTLSCEQNLNHDAMYWYRQDPGQGLRLIYYSQIVNDFQKGDIAEGYSVSREKKESFPLTVTSAQKNPTAFYLCASSMEGIWNQPQHFGDGTRLSIL.

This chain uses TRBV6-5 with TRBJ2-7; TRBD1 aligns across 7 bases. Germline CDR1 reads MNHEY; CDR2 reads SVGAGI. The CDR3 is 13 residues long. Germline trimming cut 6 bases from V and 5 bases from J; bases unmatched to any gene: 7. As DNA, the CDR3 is TGTGCCAGCAGACGGGGACAGCTAGACGAGCAGTACTTC. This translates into CASRRGQLDEQYF.

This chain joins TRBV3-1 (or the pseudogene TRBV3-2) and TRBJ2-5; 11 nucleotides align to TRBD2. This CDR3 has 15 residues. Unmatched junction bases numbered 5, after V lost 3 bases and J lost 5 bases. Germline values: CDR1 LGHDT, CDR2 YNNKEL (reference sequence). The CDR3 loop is CASSHPLAGGETQYF. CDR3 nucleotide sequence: TGTGCCAGCAGCCACCCCCTAGCGGGAGGCGAGACCCAGTACTTC.

CDR3 region: CAWSVFRPTSGSHEQYF. The CDR3 region has the DNA TGTGCCTGGAGCGTGTTCCGACCGACTAGCGGGAGCCACGAGCAGTACTTC. V is TRBV30 and J is TRBJ2-7, with 12 bases lining up with TRBD2. The CDR3 sequence is 17 residues long. Germline CDR1 GTSNPN, CDR2 SVGIG (reference sequence). V lost 3 bases and J lost 5; bases outside the gene matches: 14.

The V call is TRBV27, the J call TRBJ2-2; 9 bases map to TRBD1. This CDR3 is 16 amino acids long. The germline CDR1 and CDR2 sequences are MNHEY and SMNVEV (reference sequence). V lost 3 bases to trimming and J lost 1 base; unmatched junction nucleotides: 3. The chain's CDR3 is CASSFRDRVNTGELFF. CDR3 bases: TGTGCCAGCAGTTTCCGGGACAGGGTGAACACCGGGGAGCTGTTTTTT.

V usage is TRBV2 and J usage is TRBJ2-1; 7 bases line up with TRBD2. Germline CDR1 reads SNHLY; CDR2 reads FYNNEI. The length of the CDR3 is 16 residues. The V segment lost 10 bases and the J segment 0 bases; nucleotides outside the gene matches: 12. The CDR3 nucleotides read TGTGCCAACTCTTGGGGGGGAGGGAGCTCCTACAATGAGCAGTTCTTC. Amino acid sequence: CANSWGGGSSYNEQFF.

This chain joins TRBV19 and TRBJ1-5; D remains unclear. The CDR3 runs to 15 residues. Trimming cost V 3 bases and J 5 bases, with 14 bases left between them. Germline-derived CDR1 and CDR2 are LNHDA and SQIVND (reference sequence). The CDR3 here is CASSIEDATYQPQHF. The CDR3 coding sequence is TGTGCCAGTAGTATCGAGGACGCTACGTATCAGCCCCAGCATTTT.

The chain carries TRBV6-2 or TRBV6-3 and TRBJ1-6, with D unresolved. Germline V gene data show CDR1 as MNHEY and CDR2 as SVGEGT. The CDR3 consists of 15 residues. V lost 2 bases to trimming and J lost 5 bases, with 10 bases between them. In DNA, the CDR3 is TGTGCCAGCAGTTACCCTATGGGGAATAATTCACCCCTCCACTTT. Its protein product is CASSYPMGNNSPLHF.

The CDR3 coding sequence is TGTGCCAGCAGCTTAGTAGGACAGGAAGTTAACGGCTACACCTTC. Encoded protein: CASSLVGQEVNGYTF. This chain uses TRBV7-9 with TRBJ1-2; 7 nucleotides line up with TRBD1. The CDR3 runs 15 residues. The trim removed 1 base at V and 8 bases at J, leaving 10 bases unmatched. Germline V CDR1 and CDR2: SEHNR, FQNEAQ (reference sequence). The full variable domain, in which reference TRBV7-9 and TRBJ1-2 provide the parts outside the CDR3, is DTGVSQNPRHKITKRGQNVTFRCDPISEHNRLYWYRQTLGQGPEFLTYFQNEAQLEKSRLLSDRFSAERPKGSFSTLEIQRTEQGDSAMYLCASSLVGQEVNGYTFGSGTRLTVV.

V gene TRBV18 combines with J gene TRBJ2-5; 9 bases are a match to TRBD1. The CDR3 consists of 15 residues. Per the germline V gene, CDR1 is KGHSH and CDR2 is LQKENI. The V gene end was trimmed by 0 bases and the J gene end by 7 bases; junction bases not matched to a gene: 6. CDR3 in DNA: TGTGCCAGCTCACCACCGACAGGGGGGCGGGCGACCCAGTACTTC. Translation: CASSPPTGGRATQYF.

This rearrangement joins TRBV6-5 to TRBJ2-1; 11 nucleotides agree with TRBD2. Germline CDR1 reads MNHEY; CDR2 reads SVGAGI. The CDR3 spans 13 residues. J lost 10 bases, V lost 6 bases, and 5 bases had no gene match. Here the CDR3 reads CASRVAGGGEQFF. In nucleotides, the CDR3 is TGTGCCAGCAGAGTAGCGGGAGGGGGGGAGCAGTTCTTC.

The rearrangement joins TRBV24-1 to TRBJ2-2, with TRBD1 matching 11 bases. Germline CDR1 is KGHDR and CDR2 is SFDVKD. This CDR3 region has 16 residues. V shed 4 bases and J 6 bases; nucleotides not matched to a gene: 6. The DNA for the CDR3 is TGTGCCACCAGTGACTTCCGGGACAGGGGGGCCGGGGAGCTGTTTTTT. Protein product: CATSDFRDRGAGELFF.

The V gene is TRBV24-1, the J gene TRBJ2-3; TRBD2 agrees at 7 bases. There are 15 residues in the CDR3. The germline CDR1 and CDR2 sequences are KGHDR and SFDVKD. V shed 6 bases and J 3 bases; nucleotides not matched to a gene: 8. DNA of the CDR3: TGTGCCACCAGTAGGGAGGGAAGGGTTACAGATACGCAGTATTTT. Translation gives CATSREGRVTDTQYF.

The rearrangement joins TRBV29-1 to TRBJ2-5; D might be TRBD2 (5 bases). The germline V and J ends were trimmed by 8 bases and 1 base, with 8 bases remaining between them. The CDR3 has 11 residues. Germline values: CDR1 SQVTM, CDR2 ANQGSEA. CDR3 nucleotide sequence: TGCAGCTCCGGGATCCAAGAGACCCAGTACTTC. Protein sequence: CSSGIQETQYF.

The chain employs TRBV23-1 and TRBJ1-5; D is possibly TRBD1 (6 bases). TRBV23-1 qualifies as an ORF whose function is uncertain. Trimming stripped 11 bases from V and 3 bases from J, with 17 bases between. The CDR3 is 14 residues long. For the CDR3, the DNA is TGCGCCGGGTTTATGCACAGGGACAATCAGCCCCAGCATTTT. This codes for CAGFMHRDNQPQHF.

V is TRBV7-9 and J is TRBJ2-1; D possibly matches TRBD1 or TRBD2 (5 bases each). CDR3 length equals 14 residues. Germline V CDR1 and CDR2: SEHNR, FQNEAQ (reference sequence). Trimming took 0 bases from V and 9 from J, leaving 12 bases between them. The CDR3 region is CASSLAGSGPEQFF. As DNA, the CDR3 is TGTGCCAGCAGCTTAGCGGGTTCGGGGCCTGAGCAGTTCTTC.

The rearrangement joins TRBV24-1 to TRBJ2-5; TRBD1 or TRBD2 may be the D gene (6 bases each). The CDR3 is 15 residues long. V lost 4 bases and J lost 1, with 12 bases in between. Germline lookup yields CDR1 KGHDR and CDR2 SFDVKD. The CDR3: CATSEGGTPQETQYF. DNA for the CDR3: TGTGCCACCAGTGAGGGCGGGACACCCCAAGAGACCCAGTACTTC.

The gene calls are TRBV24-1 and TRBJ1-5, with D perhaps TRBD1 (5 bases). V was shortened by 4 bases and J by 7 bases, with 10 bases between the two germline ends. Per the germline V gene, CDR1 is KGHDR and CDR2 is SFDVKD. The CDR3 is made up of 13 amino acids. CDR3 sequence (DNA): TGTGCCACCAGTGAGGGGCCGGGCCAGCCCCAGCATTTT. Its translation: CATSEGPGQPQHF.

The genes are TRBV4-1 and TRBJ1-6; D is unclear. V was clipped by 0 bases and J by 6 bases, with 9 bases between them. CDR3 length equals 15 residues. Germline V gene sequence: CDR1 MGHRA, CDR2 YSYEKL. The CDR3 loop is CASSQEESINSPLHF. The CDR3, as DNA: TGCGCCAGCAGCCAAGAGGAGAGCATTAATTCACCCCTCCACTTT.

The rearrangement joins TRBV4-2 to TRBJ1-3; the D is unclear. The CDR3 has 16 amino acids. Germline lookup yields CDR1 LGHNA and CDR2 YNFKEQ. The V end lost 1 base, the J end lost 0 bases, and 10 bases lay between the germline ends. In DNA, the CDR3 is TGTGCCAGCAGCCAAGGCCCCAGGAGCTCTGGAAACACCATATATTTT. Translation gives CASSQGPRSSGNTIYF.

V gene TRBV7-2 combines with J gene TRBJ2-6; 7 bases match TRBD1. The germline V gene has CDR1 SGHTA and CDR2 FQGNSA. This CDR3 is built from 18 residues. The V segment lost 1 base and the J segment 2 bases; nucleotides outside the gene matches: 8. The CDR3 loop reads CASSLVGRGTTGANVLTF. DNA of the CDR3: TGTGCCAGCAGCTTAGTAGGCAGGGGGACAACTGGGGCCAACGTCCTGACTTTC.

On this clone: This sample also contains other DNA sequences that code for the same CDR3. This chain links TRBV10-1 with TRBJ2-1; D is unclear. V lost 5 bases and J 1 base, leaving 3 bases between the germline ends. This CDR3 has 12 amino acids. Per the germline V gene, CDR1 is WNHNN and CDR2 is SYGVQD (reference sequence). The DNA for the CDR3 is TGCGCCAGCAGTCCTTCCTACAATGAGCAGTTCTTC. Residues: CASSPSYNEQFF.

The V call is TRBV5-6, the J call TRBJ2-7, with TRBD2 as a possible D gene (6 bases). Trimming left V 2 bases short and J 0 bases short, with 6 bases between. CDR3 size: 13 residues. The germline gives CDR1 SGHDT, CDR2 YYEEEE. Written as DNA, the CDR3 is TGTGCCAGCAGCTTCGGGAGCTCCTACGAGCAGTACTTC. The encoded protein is CASSFGSSYEQYF.

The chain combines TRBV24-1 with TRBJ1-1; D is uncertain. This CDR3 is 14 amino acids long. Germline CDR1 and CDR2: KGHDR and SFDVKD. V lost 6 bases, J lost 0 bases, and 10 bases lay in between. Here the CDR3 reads CATSPSGVNTEAFF. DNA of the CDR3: TGTGCCACCAGTCCCTCAGGAGTGAACACTGAAGCTTTCTTT.

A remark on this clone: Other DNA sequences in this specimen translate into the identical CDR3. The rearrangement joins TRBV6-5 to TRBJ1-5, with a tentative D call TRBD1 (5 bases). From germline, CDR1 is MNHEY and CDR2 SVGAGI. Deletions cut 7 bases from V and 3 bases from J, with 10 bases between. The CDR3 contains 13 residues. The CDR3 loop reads CASTGGFNQPQHF. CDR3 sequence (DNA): TGTGCCAGCACCGGGGGATTCAATCAGCCCCAGCATTTT.

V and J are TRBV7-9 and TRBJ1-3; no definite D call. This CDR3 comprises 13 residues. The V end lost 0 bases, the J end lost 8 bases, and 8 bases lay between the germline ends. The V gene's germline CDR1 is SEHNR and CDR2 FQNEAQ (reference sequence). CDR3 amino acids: CASSLASVHTIYF. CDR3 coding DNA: TGTGCCAGCAGCTTAGCGTCAGTTCACACCATATATTTT. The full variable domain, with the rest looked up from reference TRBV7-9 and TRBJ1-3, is DTGVSQNPRHKITKRGQNVTFRCDPISEHNRLYWYRQTLGQGPEFLTYFQNEAQLEKSRLLSDRFSAERPKGSFSTLEIQRTEQGDSAMYLCASSLASVHTIYFGEGSWLTVV.

The CDR3 loop reads CASPTQTGAYEQYF. In DNA form, the CDR3 reads TGTGCCAGTCCGACACAGACAGGCGCCTACGAGCAGTACTTC. The rearrangement links TRBV19 to TRBJ2-7; possible D gene TRBD1, 6 bases. Looked up from germline, CDR1 is LNHDA and CDR2 is SQIVND (reference sequence). CDR3 length equals 14 residues. V lost 8 bases to trimming and J lost 2 bases, with 16 bases between them.

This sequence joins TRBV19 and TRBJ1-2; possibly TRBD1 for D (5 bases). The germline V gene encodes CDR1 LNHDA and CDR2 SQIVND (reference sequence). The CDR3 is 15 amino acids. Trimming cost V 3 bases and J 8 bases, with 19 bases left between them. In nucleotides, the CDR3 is TGTGCCAGTAGTATTATCGGGACGCCGCGGTTGGGCTACACCTTC. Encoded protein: CASSIIGTPRLGYTF.